This TCR beta chain was obtained from a study of human T cells and chemical hapten exposure. TCRdb itself ran the RACE reads through MiXCR, one entry per CDR3 protein. The sample carries about 92,000 distinct CDR3 sequences, roughly 8.8% recorded once. Germline lookup yields CDR1 MRHNA and CDR2 SNTAGT. The CDR3 has 15 residues. The ends lost 5 bases at V and 2 bases at J; junction bases unmatched: 5. In this sample, this clonotype turned up many times. The sample's time point: pre-sensitization, week 0. The sample's treatment: therapeutic diphenylcyclopropenone sensitization with weekly scalp DPC. The chain couples TRBV6-4 to TRBJ2-3; the match to TRBD2 covers 9 bases. The TCR comes from a woman aged 40 to 50 with alopecia areata. Some clones in this sample may be carry-over from other donors' samples. The source material was whole blood, sampled in connection with sensitization to the hapten diphenylcyclopropenone (DPC). As DNA, the CDR3 is TGTGCCAGCAGTAGACTAGCGGAGCCCACAGATACGCAGTATTTT. It translates to CASSRLAEPTDTQYF.